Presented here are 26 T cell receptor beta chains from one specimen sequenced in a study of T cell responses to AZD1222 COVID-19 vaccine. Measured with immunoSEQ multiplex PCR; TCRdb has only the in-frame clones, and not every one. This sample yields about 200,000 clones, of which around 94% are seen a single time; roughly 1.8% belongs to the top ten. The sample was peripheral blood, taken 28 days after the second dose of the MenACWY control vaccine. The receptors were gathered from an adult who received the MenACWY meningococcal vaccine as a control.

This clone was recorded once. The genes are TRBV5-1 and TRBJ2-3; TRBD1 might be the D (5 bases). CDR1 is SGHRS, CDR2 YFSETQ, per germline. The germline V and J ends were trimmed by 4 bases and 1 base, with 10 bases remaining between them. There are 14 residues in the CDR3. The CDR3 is CASSPTTGTDTQYF. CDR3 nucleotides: TGCGCCAGCAGCCCAACGACAGGCACAGATACGCAGTATTTT.

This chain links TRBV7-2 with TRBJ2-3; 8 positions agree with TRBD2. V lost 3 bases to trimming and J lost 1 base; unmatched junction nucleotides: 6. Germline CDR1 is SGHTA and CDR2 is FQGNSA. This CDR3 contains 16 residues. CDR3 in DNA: TGTGCCAGCAGCTTTTCGTCGACTAGCGGCACAGATACGCAGTATTTT. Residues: CASSFSSTSGTDTQYF.

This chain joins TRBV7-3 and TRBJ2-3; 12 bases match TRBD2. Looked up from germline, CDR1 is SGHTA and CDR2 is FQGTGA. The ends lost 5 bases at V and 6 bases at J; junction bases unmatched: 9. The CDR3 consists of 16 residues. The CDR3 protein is CASSARLAGDGDTQYF. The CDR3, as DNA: TGTGCCAGCAGCGCCCGACTAGCGGGGGACGGGGATACGCAGTATTTT.

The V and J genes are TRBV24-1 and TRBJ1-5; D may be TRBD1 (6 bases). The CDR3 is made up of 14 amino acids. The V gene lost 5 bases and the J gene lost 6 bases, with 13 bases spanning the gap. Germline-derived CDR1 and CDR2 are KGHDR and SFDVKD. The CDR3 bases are TGTGCCACCAGTGCGGGGGGCGCGGTTCAGCCCCAGCATTTT. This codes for CATSAGGAVQPQHF.

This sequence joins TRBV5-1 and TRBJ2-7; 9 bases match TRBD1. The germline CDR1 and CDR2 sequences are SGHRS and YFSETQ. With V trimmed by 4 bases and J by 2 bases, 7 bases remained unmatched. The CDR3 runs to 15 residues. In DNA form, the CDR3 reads TGCGCCAGCAGCACTACCGGGACAGGGACCTACGAGCAGTACTTC. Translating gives CASSTTGTGTYEQYF.

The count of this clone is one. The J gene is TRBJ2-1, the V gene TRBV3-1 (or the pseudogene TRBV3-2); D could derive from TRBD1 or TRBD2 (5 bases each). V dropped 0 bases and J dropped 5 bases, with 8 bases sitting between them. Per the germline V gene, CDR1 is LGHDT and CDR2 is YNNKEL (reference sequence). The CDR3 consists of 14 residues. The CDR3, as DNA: TGTGCCAGCAGCCAAGACTGGGGGAACAATGAGCAGTTCTTC. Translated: CASSQDWGNNEQFF.

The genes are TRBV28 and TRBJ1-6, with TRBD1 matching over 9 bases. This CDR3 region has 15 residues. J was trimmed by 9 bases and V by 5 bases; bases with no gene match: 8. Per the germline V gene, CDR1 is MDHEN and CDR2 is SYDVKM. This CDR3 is CASSPGDRDTSPLHF. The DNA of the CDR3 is TGTGCCAGCAGTCCAGGGGACAGGGATACTTCACCCCTCCACTTT.

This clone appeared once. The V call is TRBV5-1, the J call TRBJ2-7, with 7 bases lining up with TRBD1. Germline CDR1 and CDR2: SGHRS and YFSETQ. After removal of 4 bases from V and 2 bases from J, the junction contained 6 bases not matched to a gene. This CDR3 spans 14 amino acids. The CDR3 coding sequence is TGCGCCAGCAGCATTGGGACAGAGGCCTACGAGCAGTACTTC. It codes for CASSIGTEAYEQYF.

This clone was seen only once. The CDR3 bases are TGTGCCAGCAGTCCCCCCGTGAGTTCCTCTGGAAACACCATATATTTT. This sequence encodes CASSPPVSSSGNTIYF. This chain links TRBV28 with TRBJ1-3; D not certain. The V end was cut by 5 bases, the J end by 0 bases, with 14 bases between. The CDR3 runs 16 residues. Germline loops: CDR1 MDHEN, CDR2 SYDVKM.

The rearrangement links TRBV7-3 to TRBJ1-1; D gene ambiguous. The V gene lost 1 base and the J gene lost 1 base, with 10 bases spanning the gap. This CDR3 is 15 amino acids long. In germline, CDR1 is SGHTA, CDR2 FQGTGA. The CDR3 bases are TGTGCCAGCAGCTTAAGCGGCGGTAGGAACACTGAAGCTTTCTTT. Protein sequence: CASSLSGGRNTEAFF.

The CDR3 here is CAWSILAPGTGELFF. As DNA, the CDR3 is TGTGCCTGGAGTATCCTAGCTCCCGGTACCGGGGAGCTGTTTTTT. The V and J genes are TRBV30 and TRBJ2-2; TRBD2 is a possible D gene (5 bases). The germline CDR1 and CDR2 sequences are GTSNPN and SVGIG (reference sequence). Trimming cost V 2 bases and J 5 bases, with 15 bases left between them. This CDR3 region has 15 residues.

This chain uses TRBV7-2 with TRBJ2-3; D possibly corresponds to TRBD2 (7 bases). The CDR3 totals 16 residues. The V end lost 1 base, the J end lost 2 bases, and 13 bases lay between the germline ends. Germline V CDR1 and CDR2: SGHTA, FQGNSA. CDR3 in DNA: TGTGCCAGCAGCTTAGGCAGGGGAGGGGACACAGATACGCAGTATTTT. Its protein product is CASSLGRGGDTDTQYF.

CDR3 DNA: TGCGCCAGCTCGGCAGAGGGGAAAAATGCTCTCGAGCAGTACTTC. Protein sequence: CASSAEGKNALEQYF. The chain has TRBV5-1 and TRBJ2-7; D is perhaps TRBD1 or TRBD2 (5 bases each). V lost 7 bases, J lost 6 bases, and 23 bases lay in between. The CDR3 contains 15 residues. Germline loops: CDR1 SGHRS, CDR2 YFSETQ.

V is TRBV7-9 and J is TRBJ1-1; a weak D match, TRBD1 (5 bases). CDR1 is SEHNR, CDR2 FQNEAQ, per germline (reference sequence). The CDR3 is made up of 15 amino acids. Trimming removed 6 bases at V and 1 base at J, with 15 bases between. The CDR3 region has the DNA TGTGCCAGCAGAAGTCCGGGACGTAGGAACACTGAAGCTTTCTTT. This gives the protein CASRSPGRRNTEAFF.

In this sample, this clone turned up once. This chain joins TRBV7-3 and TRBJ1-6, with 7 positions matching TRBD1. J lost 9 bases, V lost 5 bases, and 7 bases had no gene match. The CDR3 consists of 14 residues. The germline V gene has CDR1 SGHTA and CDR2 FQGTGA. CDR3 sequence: CASSLGTEVSPLHF. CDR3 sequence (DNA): TGTGCCAGCAGCCTCGGGACAGAAGTTTCACCCCTCCACTTT. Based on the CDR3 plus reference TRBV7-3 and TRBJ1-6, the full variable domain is GAGVSQTPSNKVTEKGKYVELRCDPISGHTALYWYRQSLGQGPEFLIYFQGTGAADDSGLPNDRFFAVRPEGSVSTLKIQRTERGDSAVYLCASSLGTEVSPLHFGNGTRLTVT.

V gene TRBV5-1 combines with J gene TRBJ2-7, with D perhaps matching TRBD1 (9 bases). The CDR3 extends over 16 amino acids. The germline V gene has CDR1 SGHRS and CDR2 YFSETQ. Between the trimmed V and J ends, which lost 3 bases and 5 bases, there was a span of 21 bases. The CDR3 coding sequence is TGCGCCAGCAGCTCGGGGGGGACAGGGACCCAGAACGAGCAGTACTTC. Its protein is CASSSGGTGTQNEQYF. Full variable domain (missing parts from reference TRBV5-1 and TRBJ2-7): KAGVTQTPRYLIKTRGQQVTLSCSPISGHRSVSWYQQTPGQGLQFLFEYFSETQRNKGNFPGRFSGRQFSNSRSEMNVSTLELGDSALYLCASSSGGTGTQNEQYFGPGTRLTVT.

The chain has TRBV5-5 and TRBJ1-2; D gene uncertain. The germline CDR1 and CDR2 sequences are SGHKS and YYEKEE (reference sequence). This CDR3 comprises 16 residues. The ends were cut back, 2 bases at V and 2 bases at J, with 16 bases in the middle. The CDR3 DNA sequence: TGTGCCAGCAGCTTAGACCTTGTGAGCCCGAACTATGGCTACACCTTC. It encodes CASSLDLVSPNYGYTF.

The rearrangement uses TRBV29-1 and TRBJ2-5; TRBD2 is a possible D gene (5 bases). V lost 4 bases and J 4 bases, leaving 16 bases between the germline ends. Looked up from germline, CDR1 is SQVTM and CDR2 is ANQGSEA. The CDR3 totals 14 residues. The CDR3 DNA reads TGCAGCGTTGGGTTAGGGAGTTTCGGAGAGACCCAGTACTTC. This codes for CSVGLGSFGETQYF.

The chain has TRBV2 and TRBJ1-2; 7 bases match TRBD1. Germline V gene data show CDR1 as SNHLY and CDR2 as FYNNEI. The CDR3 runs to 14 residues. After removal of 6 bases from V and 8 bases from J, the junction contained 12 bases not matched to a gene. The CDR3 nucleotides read TGTGCCAGCAGCGTACTGACAGGGCGAGGGGGCTACACCTTC. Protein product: CASSVLTGRGGYTF.

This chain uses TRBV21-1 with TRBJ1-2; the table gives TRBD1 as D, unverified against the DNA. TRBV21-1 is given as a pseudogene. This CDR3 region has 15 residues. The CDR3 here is CASSKGGQDVWGYTF. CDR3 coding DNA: TGTGCCAGCAGCAAAGGCGGACAGGACGTTTGGGGCTACACCTTC.

The CDR3 reads CASSLVQGQGYEQYF. DNA of the CDR3: TGCGCCAGCAGCTTGGTGCAGGGGCAGGGGTACGAGCAGTACTTC. The chain employs TRBV5-1 and TRBJ2-7, with D maybe TRBD1 (6 bases). V gave up 0 bases and J gave up 4 bases, with 14 bases separating them. Germline V gene lookup returns CDR1 SGHRS and CDR2 YFSETQ. The CDR3 length is 15 residues.

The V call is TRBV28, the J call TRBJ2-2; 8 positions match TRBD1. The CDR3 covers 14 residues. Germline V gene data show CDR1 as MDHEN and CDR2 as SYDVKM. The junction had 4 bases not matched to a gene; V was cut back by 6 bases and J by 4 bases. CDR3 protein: CASSRTGSTGELFF. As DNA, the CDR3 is TGTGCCAGCAGCCGGACAGGGAGCACCGGGGAGCTGTTTTTT.

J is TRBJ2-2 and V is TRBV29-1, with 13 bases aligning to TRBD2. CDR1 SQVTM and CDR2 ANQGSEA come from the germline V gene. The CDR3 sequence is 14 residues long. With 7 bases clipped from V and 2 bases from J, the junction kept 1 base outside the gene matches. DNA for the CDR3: TGCAGCGGGGGACTAGCGGGAAACACCGGGGAGCTGTTTTTT. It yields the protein CSGGLAGNTGELFF.

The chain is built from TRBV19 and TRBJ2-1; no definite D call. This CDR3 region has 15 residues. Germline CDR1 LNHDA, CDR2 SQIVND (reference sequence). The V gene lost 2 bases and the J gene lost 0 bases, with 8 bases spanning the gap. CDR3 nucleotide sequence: TGTGCCAGTAGTATAAGCACCAGCTCCTACAATGAGCAGTTCTTC. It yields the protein CASSISTSSYNEQFF.

The CDR3 protein is CASSYTGQATDTQYF. DNA of the CDR3: TGTGCCAGCAGTTACACCGGACAGGCCACAGATACGCAGTATTTT. The chain is built from TRBV6-2 or TRBV6-3 and TRBJ2-3, with 7 bases aligning to TRBD1. CDR3 length equals 15 residues. The J segment lost 2 bases and the V segment lost 2 bases, leaving 4 bases of the junction unmatched. The germline CDR1 and CDR2 sequences are MNHEY and SVGEGT.

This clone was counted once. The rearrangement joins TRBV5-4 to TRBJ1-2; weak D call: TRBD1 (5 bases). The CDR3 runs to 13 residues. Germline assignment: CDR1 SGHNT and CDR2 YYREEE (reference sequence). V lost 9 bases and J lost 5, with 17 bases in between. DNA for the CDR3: TGTGCCACCTCACAGGAGTCTGTTTATGGCTACACCTTC. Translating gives CATSQESVYGYTF.